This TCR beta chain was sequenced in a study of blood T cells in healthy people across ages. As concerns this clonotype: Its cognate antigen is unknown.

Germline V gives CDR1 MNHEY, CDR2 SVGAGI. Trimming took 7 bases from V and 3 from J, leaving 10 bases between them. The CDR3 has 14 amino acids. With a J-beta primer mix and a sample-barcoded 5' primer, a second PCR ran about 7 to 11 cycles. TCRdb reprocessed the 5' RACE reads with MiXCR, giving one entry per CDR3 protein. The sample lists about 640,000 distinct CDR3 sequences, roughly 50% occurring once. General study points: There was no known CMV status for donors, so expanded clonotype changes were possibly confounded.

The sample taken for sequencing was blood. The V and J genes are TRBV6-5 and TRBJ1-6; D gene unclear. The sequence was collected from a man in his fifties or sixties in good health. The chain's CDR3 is CASTTGFYNSPLHF. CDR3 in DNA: TGTGCCAGCACCACGGGGTTCTATAATTCACCCCTCCACTTT.